The 14 T cell receptor beta chains in this list originate from one sample, sequenced in a study of shared clonotypes between healthy human individuals. TCRdb's copy holds only in-frame clones and misses some; the assay was immunoSEQ multiplex PCR. The sample yields millions of clones, 90% to 95% seen once. Material: naive CD4+ T cells sorted from blood. As to subset: CD45RA+ positively selected. These receptors came from a man between 18 and 29 years old in good health.

The chain couples TRBV5-1 to TRBJ2-1; the D gene is possibly TRBD1 (6 bases). V was pared by 3 bases and J by 1 base, with 11 bases between. This CDR3 is 15 amino acids long. Per the germline V gene, CDR1 is SGHRS and CDR2 is YFSETQ. The CDR3 reads CASSSRTDSYNEQFF. The CDR3 coding sequence is TGCGCCAGCAGCTCTCGGACAGATTCCTACAATGAGCAGTTCTTC. The variable domain in full, with the rest retrieved from reference TRBV5-1 and TRBJ2-1, is KAGVTQTPRYLIKTRGQQVTLSCSPISGHRSVSWYQQTPGQGLQFLFEYFSETQRNKGNFPGRFSGRQFSNSRSEMNVSTLELGDSALYLCASSSRTDSYNEQFFGPGTRLTVL.

The chain couples TRBV30 to TRBJ1-5; tentatively, D is TRBD1 (5 bases). Between the trimmed V and J ends, which lost 1 base and 7 bases, there was a span of 14 bases. Germline CDR1 is GTSNPN and CDR2 is SVGIG (reference sequence). CDR3 length: 14 amino acids. CDR3 DNA: TGTGCCTGGAGTGCCGGGGACTTGGGACAGCCCCAGCATTTT. Translated: CAWSAGDLGQPQHF.

On this clone: The sample has other DNA sequences that encode this CDR3 too. V is TRBV7-8 and J is TRBJ2-3, with unresolved D. Per the germline V gene, CDR1 is SGHVS and CDR2 is FQNEAQ. The CDR3 totals 11 residues. Trimming took off 5 bases at V and 5 bases at J, with 5 bases between the two ends. CDR3 DNA: TGTGCCAGCAGCCAATTAGATACGCAGTATTTT. Amino acids: CASSQLDTQYF.

This chain links TRBV30 with TRBJ2-2; TRBD1 matches 7 bases. The V gene end was trimmed by 2 bases and the J gene end by 6 bases; junction bases not matched to a gene: 9. The V gene's germline CDR1 is GTSNPN and CDR2 SVGIG (reference sequence). The CDR3 is made up of 15 amino acids. This chain's CDR3 is CAWSNRDRRAGELFF. In nucleotides, the CDR3 is TGTGCCTGGAGTAACCGGGACAGAAGGGCCGGGGAGCTGTTTTTT.

V and J are TRBV7-2 and TRBJ2-5; 9 bases match TRBD1. V lost 4 bases and J lost 9; bases outside the gene matches: 12. Germline V lookup: CDR1 SGHTA, CDR2 FQGNSA. CDR3 length: 15 residues. The CDR3 sequence is CASSSMGQGVGAQYF. CDR3 bases: TGTGCCAGCAGCTCCATGGGACAGGGAGTCGGTGCCCAGTACTTC.

About this clone: The sample has other DNA sequences that encode this CDR3 too. The chain joins TRBV10-1 to TRBJ1-3; unclear D gene. V lost 6 bases and J lost 1, with 7 bases in between. Germline CDR1 reads WNHNN; CDR2 reads SYGVQD (reference sequence). The CDR3 is 13 amino acids. The CDR3, as DNA: TGCGCCAGCAGCGGGTCTTCTGGAAACACCATATATTTT. It codes for CASSGSSGNTIYF.

CDR3 region: CASSFVTKLNTGELFF. CDR3 nucleotide sequence: TGTGCCAGCAGTTTCGTCACTAAGTTGAACACCGGGGAGCTGTTTTTT. This rearrangement joins TRBV28 to TRBJ2-2; D ambiguous. This CDR3 contains 16 residues. Germline V lookup: CDR1 MDHEN, CDR2 SYDVKM. The ends were cut back, 3 bases at V and 1 base at J, with 12 bases in the middle.

This clone was observed a single time. The chain links TRBV5-1 to TRBJ1-3; tentatively, D is TRBD1 (6 bases). This CDR3 contains 14 residues. V was shortened by 5 bases and J by 0 bases, with 9 bases between the two germline ends. From germline, CDR1 is SGHRS and CDR2 YFSETQ. The CDR3 sequence is CASRKDSSGNTIYF. The CDR3, as DNA: TGCGCCAGCAGAAAGGACAGCTCTGGAAACACCATATATTTT. The variable domain in full, completed from reference TRBV5-1 and TRBJ1-3, reads KAGVTQTPRYLIKTRGQQVTLSCSPISGHRSVSWYQQTPGQGLQFLFEYFSETQRNKGNFPGRFSGRQFSNSRSEMNVSTLELGDSALYLCASRKDSSGNTIYFGEGSWLTVV.

The J gene is TRBJ2-1, the V gene TRBV10-3; no firm D call. The CDR3 runs to 14 residues. V was trimmed by 0 bases and J by 6 bases, leaving 9 bases between them. The V gene's germline CDR1 is ENHRY and CDR2 SYGVKD. For the CDR3, the DNA is TGTGCCATCAGTGAGTCGACCGCTAGCAATGAGCAGTTCTTC. Its translation: CAISESTASNEQFF.

The rearrangement links TRBV6-6 to TRBJ2-7; TRBD2 might be the D (5 bases). CDR3 size: 13 residues. Per the germline V gene, CDR1 is MNHNY and CDR2 is SVGAGI (reference sequence). V was pared by 4 bases and J by 5 bases, with 12 bases between. Here the CDR3 DNA reads TGTGCCAGCAGTTCCCCGGGATCCCACGAGCAGTACTTC. It translates to CASSSPGSHEQYF.

J is TRBJ1-2 and V is TRBV6-5; TRBD1 is a possible D gene (6 bases). The CDR3 runs 14 residues. Germline CDR1 MNHEY, CDR2 SVGAGI. The V gene lost 6 bases and the J gene lost 8 bases, with 19 bases spanning the gap. The CDR3 region has the DNA TGTGCCAGCAGCACCCTCGGGGGCATCAGGGGCTACACCTTC. Translation gives CASSTLGGIRGYTF.

This clone has a single count. CDR3 coding DNA: TGTGCCACCAGCAGAACCGGGAACTACAATGAAAAACTGTTTTTT. It translates to CATSRTGNYNEKLFF. The V and J genes are TRBV15 and TRBJ1-4; D not certain. This CDR3 spans 15 amino acids. The germline gives CDR1 LNHNV, CDR2 YYDKDF (reference sequence). V was pared by 2 bases and J by 5 bases, with 12 bases between.

This clone was counted a single time. CDR3 sequence reads: CASSVTFGLADSYEQYF. CDR3 DNA sequence: TGTGCCAGCAGTGTGACCTTTGGACTAGCGGACTCCTACGAGCAGTACTTC. V gene TRBV6-1 combines with J gene TRBJ2-7; TRBD2 matches at 10 bases. V trimming: 4 bases; J trimming: 0 bases; junction bases outside the gene matches: 9. CDR1 and CDR2 (germline): MNHNS, SASEGT. CDR3 size: 17 residues.

The chain combines TRBV28 with TRBJ1-2, with D possibly TRBD1 on 6 matching bases. The V end lost 2 bases, the J end lost 8 bases, and 15 bases lay between the germline ends. The germline V gene has CDR1 MDHEN and CDR2 SYDVKM. This CDR3 is built from 14 residues. The CDR3 spells CASSLPNRVKGYTF. Written as DNA, the CDR3 is TGTGCCAGCAGTTTACCTAACAGGGTTAAGGGCTACACCTTC.